This T cell receptor (beta chain) derives from a study of cytomegalovirus exposure and HLA in healthy donors. The study, taken as a whole, reports: A missense DCLRE1C variant was associated with V- and J-gene trimming of TCR beta chains in a later analysis, and an independent cohort replicated the association.

60 Vbeta and 13 Jbeta primers were used in PCR. In the original workflow: In a later analysis, of roughly 83 million unique beta chains, around 9.9 million appeared in at least two donors. Profiled with immunoSEQ multiplex PCR; TCRdb holds only in-frame clones, not every one. The D gene and trimming were derived from the DNA, and the V and J assignments and clone size from that table. The table includes 150,000 to 200,000 clones, approximately 67% detected once. On this clone itself: Its antigen is unidentified.

Germline CDR1 MNHEY, CDR2 SMNVEV (reference sequence). The CDR3 is made up of 13 amino acids. V was trimmed by 2 bases and J by 4 bases, leaving 8 bases between them. This clonotype was sampled from a man aged 40-49 years in good health and CMV-seronegative. Sequenced input: PBMCs. The J gene is TRBJ1-2, the V gene TRBV27, with a tentative D call TRBD1 (6 bases). The CDR3 here is CASSLRGIYGYTF. CDR3 DNA: TGTGCCAGCAGTTTAAGGGGGATCTATGGCTACACCTTC.